This entry features one T cell receptor beta chain sequence. Antigen unknown. These data belong to a study of cytomegalovirus exposure and HLA in healthy donors. The PCR contained 60 Vbeta and 13 Jbeta primers. Data came from immunoSEQ multiplex PCR; TCRdb stores just in-frame clones and leaves some out. The table shows about 110,000 clones, with 81% occurring only once. CDR3 size: 13 residues. The V segment lost 4 bases and the J segment 3 bases; nucleotides outside the gene matches: 4. CDR1 is GTSNPN and CDR2 is SVGIG in the germline V gene (reference sequence). Study results and limitations: For presence/absence analyses, sequencing depth was assumed to be roughly uniform across donors.

The clonotype comes from a man younger than 40 in good health and CMV-seronegative. The chain is built from TRBV30 and TRBJ2-3; 7 bases fit TRBD2. Sequencing was done on a sample of PBMCs. The CDR3 DNA follows: TGTGCCTGGATTGCCGGGGGGACAGATACGCAGTATTTT. Translated, it gives CAWIAGGTDTQYF.